This T cell receptor beta chain was observed in a study of T cells in Graves' hyperthyroidism and ophthalmopathy. The CDR3 length is 18 residues. V was shortened by 7 bases and J by 0 bases, with 24 bases between the two germline ends. Germline CDR1 is SNHLY and CDR2 is FYNNEI. Study results and caveats: Before onset, by a median of approximately 6.8 months, the model predicted ophthalmopathy. Through a model of 13 V-J features, ophthalmopathy was separated from stable hyperthyroidism. In blood, most of the thyroid clonotypes expanded above 0.001 were also present.

TCR beta CDR3 regions were amplified from RNA. First-round RT-PCR targeting the TCR CDR3 was performed with the HTBI primer set. MiXCR, run by TCRdb on the multiplex PCR reads, gives a single entry per CDR3 protein. The sample lists fewer than 450,000 distinct CDR3 sequences, 15% to 20% occurring once. A roughly 10 ml volume of fresh peripheral blood provided the PBMCs. On this clonotype: Its antigen is undetermined.

The V and J genes are TRBV2 and TRBJ1-1; D gene uncertain. The receptor was isolated from a woman aged 30 to 39 with Graves' hyperthyroidism that later progressed to Graves' ophthalmopathy. The material sequenced was blood. The CDR3 sequence: CASTQFGVPQLMNTEAFF. The CDR3 DNA reads TGTGCCAGCACCCAATTCGGGGTCCCACAACTAATGAACACTGAAGCTTTCTTT.